The rows below give T cell receptor beta chains drawn from one sample of a study of blood T cell repertoires in COVID-19. Data came from immunoSEQ multiplex PCR; TCRdb stores just in-frame clones and leaves some out. The sample lists some 360,000 clones, approximately 89% occurring once. Sequencing was carried out using peripheral blood. These receptors originate from a woman in her sixties with COVID-19, enrolled during active disease. Each CDR3 is given with its conserved first and last residue. The D gene is left open where the match is weak. Clone sizes are given selectively: once, few, many, or a class where the clone is expanded.

TRBJ1-2 once TRBV4-1 TRBD1 TGCGCCAGCAGCCGGGGACAGGGAAACTATGGCTACACCTTC CASSRGQGNYGYTF
TRBJ2-2 - TRBV19 TRBD2 TGTGCCAGTAGTATAGACTCTAGCGGGGACACCGGGGAGCTGTTTTTT CASSIDSSGDTGELFF
TRBJ2-1 - TRBV3-1/TRBV3-2 - TGTGCCAGCAGCCGGAAGGGGGGGTTAGGTGAGCAGTTCTTC CASSRKGGLGEQFF
TRBJ2-1 - TRBV2 - TGTGCCAGCAGGGAATCATATGAGCAGTTCTTC CASRESYEQFF
TRBJ1-1 - TRBV6-1 - TGTGCCAGCAGTGAATGGGGGGGGAAGGCAGCTTTCTTT CASSEWGGKAAFF
TRBJ1-1 - TRBV12-5 - TGTGCTACAGTCGGGACATATAACACTGAAGCTTTCTTT CATVGTYNTEAFF
TRBJ2-7 - TRBV3-1/TRBV3-2 - TGTGCCAGCAGCCCCACTTCGGGCAGGGGTTCCTACGAGCAGTACTTC CASSPTSGRGSYEQYF
TRBJ2-7 - TRBV2 TRBD1 TGTGCCAGCAGGAGATTGCCGGGACAGATCCTTTACGAGCAGTACTTC CASRRLPGQILYEQYF
TRBJ2-3 - TRBV2 - TGTGCCAGCAGCCCCATGGGAGGCACAGATACGCAGTATTTT CASSPMGGTDTQYF
TRBJ2-2 - TRBV2 TRBD2 TGTGCCAGCAGTCCCCGGACTAGCGGGGGATTCGGGGAGCTGTTTTTT CASSPRTSGGFGELFF
TRBJ2-2 - TRBV6-5 - TGTGCCAGCATGGGGGGATTGAACACCGGGGAGCTGTTTTTT CASMGGLNTGELFF
TRBJ1-2 - TRBV11-2 TRBD1 TGTGCCAGCAGCTTATACTCCGAAGCCTCCCCAGGGGGCTATGGCTACACCTTC CASSLYSEASPGGYGYTF
TRBJ1-1 - TRBV27 TRBD1 TGTGCCAGCCATAGACAGGGGAAATTCACTGAAGCTTTCTTT CASHRQGKFTEAFF
TRBJ1-1 once TRBV18 TRBD1 TGTGCCAGCTCACCACAGGGACAGGGGCAGGTCACTGAAGCTTTCTTT CASSPQGQGQVTEAFF
TRBJ1-5 - TRBV30 TRBD1 TGTGCCTGGGCAGGGGGCTCCAATCAGCCCCAGCATTTT CAWAGGSNQPQHF
TRBJ2-5 few TRBV11-2 TRBD1 TGTGCCAGCAGCTTAGAGTGGACAGGGGTGATCGAGACCCAGTACTTC CASSLEWTGVIETQYF
TRBJ1-2 - TRBV2 - TGTGCCAGCAGTCCGGACAGCTTGTATGGCTACACCTTC CASSPDSLYGYTF
TRBJ2-6 once TRBV19 - TGTGCCAGTGCCAGGCTCTCTGGGGCCAACGTCCTGACTTTC CASARLSGANVLTF
TRBJ2-2 once TRBV4-1 TRBD2 TGCGCCAGCAGCCAAGAGGGACTAGCTTGGAACACCGGGGAGCTGTTTTTT CASSQEGLAWNTGELFF
TRBJ2-2 - TRBV7-3 TRBD2 TGTGCCAGCAGCCCCCAGCGGGGGGGCCGGGGCGGGGAGCTGTTTTTT CASSPQRGGRGGELFF